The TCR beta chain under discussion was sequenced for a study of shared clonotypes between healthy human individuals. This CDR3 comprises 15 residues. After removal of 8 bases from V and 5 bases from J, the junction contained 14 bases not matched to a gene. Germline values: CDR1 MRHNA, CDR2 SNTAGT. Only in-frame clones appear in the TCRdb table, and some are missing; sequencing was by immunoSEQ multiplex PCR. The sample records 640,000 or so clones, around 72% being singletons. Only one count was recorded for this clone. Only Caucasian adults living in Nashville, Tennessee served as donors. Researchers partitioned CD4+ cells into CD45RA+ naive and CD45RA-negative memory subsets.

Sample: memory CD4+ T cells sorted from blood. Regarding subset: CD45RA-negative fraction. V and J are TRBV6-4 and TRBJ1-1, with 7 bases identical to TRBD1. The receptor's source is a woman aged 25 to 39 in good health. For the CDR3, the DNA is TGTGCCAGCTCCATTGGGGCAGGGGGGCAGACTGAAGCTTTCTTT. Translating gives CASSIGAGGQTEAFF.